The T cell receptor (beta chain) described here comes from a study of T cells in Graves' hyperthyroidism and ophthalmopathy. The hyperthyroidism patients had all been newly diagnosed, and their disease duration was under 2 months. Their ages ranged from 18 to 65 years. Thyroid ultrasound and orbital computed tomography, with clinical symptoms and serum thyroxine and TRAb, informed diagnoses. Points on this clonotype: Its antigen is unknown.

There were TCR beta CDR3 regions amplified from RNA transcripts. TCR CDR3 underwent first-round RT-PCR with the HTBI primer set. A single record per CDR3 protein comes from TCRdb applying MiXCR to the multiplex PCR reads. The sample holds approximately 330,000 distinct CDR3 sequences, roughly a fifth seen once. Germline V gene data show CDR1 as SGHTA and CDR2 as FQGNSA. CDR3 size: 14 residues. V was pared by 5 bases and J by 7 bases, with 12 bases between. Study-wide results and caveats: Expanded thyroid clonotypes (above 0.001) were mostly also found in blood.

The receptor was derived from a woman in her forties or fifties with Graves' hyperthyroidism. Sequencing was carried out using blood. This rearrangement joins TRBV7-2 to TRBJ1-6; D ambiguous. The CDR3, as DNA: TGTGCCAGCAGCCTGGGCCCGGTAAATTCACCCCTCCACTTT. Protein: CASSLGPVNSPLHF.